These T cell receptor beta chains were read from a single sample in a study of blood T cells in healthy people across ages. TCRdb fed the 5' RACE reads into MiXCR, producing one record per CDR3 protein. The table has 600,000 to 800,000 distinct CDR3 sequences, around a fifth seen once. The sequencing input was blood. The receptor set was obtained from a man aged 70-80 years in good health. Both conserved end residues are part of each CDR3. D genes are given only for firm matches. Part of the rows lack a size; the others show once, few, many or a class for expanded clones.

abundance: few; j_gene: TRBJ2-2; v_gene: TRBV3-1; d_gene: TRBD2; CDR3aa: CASSQVGLAGPNTGELFF; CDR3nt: TGTGCCAGCAGCCAAGTAGGTCTAGCGGGCCCTAACACCGGGGAGCTGTTTTTT
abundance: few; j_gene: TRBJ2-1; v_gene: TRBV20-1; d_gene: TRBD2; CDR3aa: CSARGGTSGSYNEQFF; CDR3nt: TGCAGTGCTAGAGGGGGGACTAGCGGTTCCTACAATGAGCAGTTCTTC
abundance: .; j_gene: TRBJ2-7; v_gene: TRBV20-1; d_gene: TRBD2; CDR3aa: CSATGLEAYEQYF; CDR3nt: TGCAGTGCAACGGGACTAGAGGCCTACGAGCAGTACTTC
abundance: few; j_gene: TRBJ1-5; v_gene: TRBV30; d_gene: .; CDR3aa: CAWSVLGRDQPQHF; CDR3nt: TGTGCCTGGAGTGTACTAGGGCGGGATCAGCCCCAGCATTTT
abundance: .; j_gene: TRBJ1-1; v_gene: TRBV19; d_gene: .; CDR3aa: CASSMGRGTEAFF; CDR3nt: TGTGCCAGTAGTATGGGGCGGGGGACTGAAGCTTTCTTT
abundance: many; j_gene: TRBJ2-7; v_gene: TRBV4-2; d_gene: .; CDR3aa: CASSQGKYEQYF; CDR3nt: TGTGCCAGCAGCCAAGGGAAATACGAGCAGTACTTC
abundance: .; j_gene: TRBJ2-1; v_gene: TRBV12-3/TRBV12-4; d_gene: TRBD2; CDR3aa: CASRLTSGSRHEQFF; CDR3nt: TGTGCCAGCAGACTGACTAGCGGGAGCCGACATGAGCAGTTCTTC
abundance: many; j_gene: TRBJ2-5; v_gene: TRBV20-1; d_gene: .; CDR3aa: CSAPLRGRETQYF; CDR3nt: TGCAGTGCTCCCTTGAGGGGGAGAGAGACCCAGTACTTC
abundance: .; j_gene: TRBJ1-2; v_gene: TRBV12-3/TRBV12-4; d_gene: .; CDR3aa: CASSLGSGGCTF; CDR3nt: TGTGCCAGCAGTTTAGGGTCGGGTGGCTGCACCTTC
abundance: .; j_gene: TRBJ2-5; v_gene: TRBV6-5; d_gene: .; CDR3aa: CASFTSGTGETQYF; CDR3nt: TGTGCCAGCTTCACCAGCGGAACGGGGGAGACCCAGTACTTC
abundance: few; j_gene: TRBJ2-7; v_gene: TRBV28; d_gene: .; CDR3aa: CASQIRTKSSYEQYF; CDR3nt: TGTGCCAGCCAAATCCGGACCAAAAGCTCCTACGAGCAGTACTTC
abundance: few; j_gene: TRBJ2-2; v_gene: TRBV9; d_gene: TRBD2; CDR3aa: CASSSGTSLVLGELFF; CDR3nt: TGTGCCAGCAGCTCCGGGACTAGCCTGGTGTTGGGGGAGCTGTTTTTT
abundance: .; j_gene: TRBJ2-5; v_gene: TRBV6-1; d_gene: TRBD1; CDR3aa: CASSADRDIGKETQYF; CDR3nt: TGTGCCAGCAGCGCGGACAGGGACATCGGAAAAGAGACCCAGTACTTC
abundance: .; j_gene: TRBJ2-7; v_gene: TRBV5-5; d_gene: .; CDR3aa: CASSLTYRAAYEQYF; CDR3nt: TGTGCCAGCAGCTTGACCTACAGAGCGGCCTACGAGCAGTACTTC